The 32 T cell receptor beta chains below come from one sample, sequenced in a study of cytotoxic CD8 clonotypes in ibrutinib-treated CLL (dated by TCRdb to the early 2020s). Library preparation was by the immunoSEQ multiplex PCR assay. TCRdb limited this immuneACCESS table to in-frame rearrangements with V and J called. A share of clones is missing; checked studies link under half to unresolved V genes, and the rest is unexplained. The sample table records some 85,000 clones; roughly four fifths of these occur just once. The ten biggest clones cover approximately 25% of the sample. This specimen's time point label, per the study, means: approximately 25 months on ibrutinib. The starting material was PBMCs, obtained after 24 months of ibrutinib treatment. The receptors shown here come from a human donor with chronic lymphocytic leukemia.

This clone came up a few times. The chain uses TRBV7-8 and TRBJ2-2; the D gene is possibly TRBD2 (5 bases). V lost 4 bases to trimming and J lost 2 bases, with 23 bases between them. Germline assignment: CDR1 SGHVS and CDR2 FQNEAQ. This CDR3 comprises 19 residues. The CDR3 sequence is CASSSSGLRRGINTGELFF. CDR3 nucleotides: TGTGCCAGCAGCTCGTCAGGACTGCGAAGAGGGATTAACACCGGGGAGCTGTTTTTT. Using reference TRBV7-8 and TRBJ2-2 for the parts outside the CDR3, the full variable domain is GAGVSQSPRYKVAKRGQDVALRCDPISGHVSLFWYQQALGQGPEFLTYFQNEAQLDKSGLPSDRFFAERPEGSVSTLKIQRTQQEDSAVYLCASSSSGLRRGINTGELFFGEGSRLTVL.

The rearrangement uses TRBV10-2 and TRBJ2-1; 8 positions match TRBD2. The length of the CDR3 is 16 residues. CDR1 and CDR2 from the germline V gene are WSHSY and SAAADI. The V and J ends lost 2 bases and 0 bases, in that order; junction bases with no gene match: 3. CDR3: CASSEQSGSSYNEQFF. In nucleotides, the CDR3 is TGCGCCAGCAGTGAGCAAAGCGGGAGCTCCTACAATGAGCAGTTCTTC.

V is TRBV11-2 and J is TRBJ2-7; TRBD2 matches at 9 bases. This CDR3 has 14 amino acids. J gave up 5 bases and V 5 bases, and 7 bases lay outside the gene matches. Germline V CDR1 and CDR2: SGHAT, FQNNGV. CDR3 nucleotides: TGTGCCAGCAGCAATAGCGGGAGTTTACACGAGCAGTACTTC. Translation gives CASSNSGSLHEQYF.

CDR3 in DNA: TGTGCCAGCAGTACACAGGGGAAGGGGTATGGCTACACCTTC. Its translation: CASSTQGKGYGYTF. The rearrangement joins TRBV28 to TRBJ1-2; 7 nucleotides agree with TRBD1. Unmatched junction bases numbered 8, after V lost 5 bases and J lost 5 bases. CDR3 length: 14 amino acids. Looked up from germline, CDR1 is MDHEN and CDR2 is SYDVKM.

In this sample, this clone turned up a few times. CDR3 DNA sequence: TGTGCCAGCAGGACGAGGGGGGCGCTTGGAAAACTGTTTTTT. Translation: CASRTRGALGKLFF. The V call is TRBV27, the J call TRBJ1-4, with D perhaps matching TRBD1 (6 bases). V lost 6 bases and J lost 10, with 18 bases in between. The CDR3 runs to 14 residues. Germline V lookup: CDR1 MNHEY, CDR2 SMNVEV (reference sequence).

The J gene is TRBJ2-7, the V gene TRBV13, with TRBD2 matching 14 bases. The CDR3 runs to 16 residues. V shed 2 bases, J shed 5 bases, and the junction held 5 bases outside the gene matches. From germline, CDR1 is PRHDT and CDR2 FYEKMQ (reference sequence). The CDR3 DNA reads as TGTGCCAGCAGCTTACCGGGACTAGCGGGAGATAACGAGCAGTACTTC. This translates into CASSLPGLAGDNEQYF.

This clone was found a few times. An end of the junction differs from the germline gene, which may be a read error. CDR3 amino acids: CASSLGDRNLYEQYF. The CDR3 DNA reads TGTGCTAGCAGCTTAGGGGACAGGAACCTCTACGAGCAGTACTTC. The chain combines TRBV7-7 with TRBJ2-7; TRBD1 matches 8 bases. Germline V gene sequence: CDR1 SSHAT, CDR2 FNYEAQ (reference sequence). The CDR3 runs to 15 residues.

The chain recombines TRBV29-1 with TRBJ2-3; 13 positions agree with TRBD2. The CDR3 consists of 17 residues. V shed 5 bases, J shed 3 bases, and the junction held 11 bases outside the gene matches. Germline loops: CDR1 SQVTM, CDR2 ANQGSEA. The CDR3 bases are TGCAGCGTTCCACCAATCGGACTAGCGGGAGTTACAGATACGCAGTATTTT. This codes for CSVPPIGLAGVTDTQYF.

The chain couples TRBV28 to TRBJ1-4; D might be TRBD1 (6 bases). The germline V and J ends were trimmed by 6 bases and 6 bases, with 20 bases remaining between them. CDR1 is MDHEN and CDR2 is SYDVKM in the germline V gene. The CDR3 has 16 amino acids. The chain's CDR3 is CASSRPRGTMDEKLFF. CDR3 DNA sequence: TGTGCCAGCAGCCGTCCGAGGGGGACGATGGATGAAAAACTGTTTTTT. The full variable domain, with the rest looked up from reference TRBV28 and TRBJ1-4, is DVKVTQSSRYLVKRTGEKVFLECVQDMDHENMFWYRQDPGLGLRLIYFSYDVKMKEKGDIPEGYSVSREKKERFSLILESASTNQTSMYLCASSRPRGTMDEKLFFGSGTQLSVL.

The chain recombines TRBV6-1 with TRBJ1-1; a weak D match, TRBD1 (6 bases). Germline-derived CDR1 and CDR2 are MNHNS and SASEGT. The CDR3 consists of 15 residues. V dropped 4 bases and J dropped 1 base, with 13 bases sitting between them. The CDR3 bases are TGTGCCAGCAGTGGGCCGGGACATCAGAACACTGAAGCTTTCTTT. Residues: CASSGPGHQNTEAFF.

V is TRBV7-2 and J is TRBJ2-7; TRBD1 matches 9 bases. Germline CDR1 SGHTA, CDR2 FQGNSA. Losses at the gene ends were 1 base for V and 2 bases for J; bases not matched to a gene: 6. The CDR3 runs 16 residues. This CDR3 reads CASSLGAGTGTYEQYF. CDR3 sequence (DNA): TGTGCCAGCAGCTTAGGAGCCGGGACAGGGACCTACGAGCAGTACTTC.

V usage is TRBV2 and J usage is TRBJ2-7; 7 bases are shared with TRBD2. This CDR3 spans 14 amino acids. CDR1 is SNHLY, CDR2 FYNNEI, per germline. The trim removed 6 bases at V and 3 bases at J, leaving 8 bases unmatched. The CDR3 DNA sequence: TGTGCCAGCAGGTTCGGGGGGTCGTACTACGAGCAGTACTTC. Protein: CASRFGGSYYEQYF. The full variable domain, completed using reference TRBV2 and TRBJ2-7, is EPEVTQTPSHQVTQMGQEVILRCVPISNHLYFYWYRQILGQKVEFLVSFYNNEISEKSEIFDDQFSVERPDGSNFTLKIRSTKLEDSAMYFCASRFGGSYYEQYFGPGTRLTVT.

The V and J genes are TRBV10-3 and TRBJ2-3; 14 nucleotides match TRBD2. CDR3 size: 18 residues. The germline gives CDR1 ENHRY, CDR2 SYGVKD. Trimming at V came to 2 bases and at J to 5 bases, leaving 9 bases not matched to a gene. CDR3 nucleotide sequence: TGTGCCATCAGTGAGCCACAGGGACTAGCGGGAGTGGTAGATACGCAGTATTTT. Translating it yields CAISEPQGLAGVVDTQYF.

The V and J genes are TRBV7-2 and TRBJ2-2; 7 nucleotides align to TRBD2. CDR1 and CDR2 (germline): SGHTA, FQGNSA. The CDR3 sequence is 15 residues long. V dropped 1 base and J dropped 1; count of bases not matched to a gene: 0. The chain's CDR3 is CASSLGGGNTGELFF. The CDR3 coding sequence is TGTGCCAGCAGCTTAGGCGGGGGGAACACCGGGGAGCTGTTTTTT.

The chain has TRBV6-6 and TRBJ1-1, with 8 bases that match TRBD1. V was clipped by 2 bases and J by 1 base; unmatched bases: 3. Germline V lookup: CDR1 MNHNY, CDR2 SVGAGI (reference sequence). The CDR3 contains 15 residues. CDR3 nucleotides: TGTGCCAGCAGTTACCCGACAGGGGAGAACACTGAAGCTTTCTTT. This codes for CASSYPTGENTEAFF.

V gene TRBV9 combines with J gene TRBJ2-3; D possibly matches TRBD1 or TRBD2 (6 bases each). The germline V gene has CDR1 SGDLS and CDR2 YYNGEE. Trimming removed 4 bases from V and 4 bases from J, with 16 bases in between. The CDR3 spans 15 residues. As DNA, the CDR3 is TGTGCCAGCAGCATAGAGGGGGGCCGTTCAGATACGCAGTATTTT. As protein: CASSIEGGRSDTQYF.

The gene calls are TRBV4-2 and TRBJ2-2; D is uncertain. The V gene lost 0 bases and the J gene lost 1 base, with 3 bases spanning the gap. The CDR3 sequence is 14 residues long. Germline assignment: CDR1 LGHNA and CDR2 YNFKEQ. CDR3 residues: CASSQEGNTGELFF. The CDR3 DNA reads as TGTGCCAGCAGCCAAGAGGGGAACACCGGGGAGCTGTTTTTT.

This clone came up a few times. The genes are TRBV18 and TRBJ2-7, with TRBD1 as a possible D gene (6 bases). The CDR3 length is 14 residues. V gave up 3 bases and J gave up 3 bases, with 12 bases separating them. The germline V gene has CDR1 KGHSH and CDR2 LQKENI. The CDR3 DNA reads as TGTGCCAGCTCACCGGAACAGGGTCGCTACGAGCAGTACTTC. The encoded protein is CASSPEQGRYEQYF.

The chain joins TRBV5-1 to TRBJ2-7, with a possible D match to TRBD1 (6 bases). The CDR3 is 15 amino acids. Germline CDR1 is SGHRS and CDR2 is YFSETQ. V was shortened by 3 bases and J by 6 bases, with 19 bases between the two germline ends. The CDR3 sequence: CASSYLPGTPGEQYF. The CDR3 DNA reads TGCGCCAGCAGCTACCTACCCGGGACACCCGGCGAGCAGTACTTC.

CDR3 sequence: CASSHYISYEQYF. The CDR3 DNA follows: TGTGCCAGCAGCCATTACATCTCCTACGAGCAGTACTTC. V usage is TRBV6-1 and J usage is TRBJ2-7; D ambiguous. CDR3 size: 13 residues. CDR1 is MNHNS, CDR2 SASEGT, per germline. V lost 6 bases and J lost 0, with 9 bases in between.

Concerning this clone: Without the conserved terminal phenylalanine or tryptophan, this CDR3 likely stems from a read error. It is unclear where the CDR3 begins or ends on the DNA, so no DNA is shown, and the CDR3 is as TCRdb lists it. The V and J genes are TRBV7-9 and TRBJ1-2. Germline V gives CDR1 SEHNR, CDR2 FQNEAQ (reference sequence). The CDR3 comprises 14 residues, both ends counted. Here the CDR3 reads CASSPTDPVRSWSL.

This rearrangement joins TRBV4-2 to TRBJ1-4; 9 bases are shared with TRBD1. Germline loops: CDR1 LGHNA, CDR2 YNFKEQ. This CDR3 is 18 amino acids long. With 3 bases clipped from V and 6 bases from J, the junction kept 14 bases outside the gene matches. The CDR3 DNA follows: TGTGCCAGCAGCCATCGTCCCGGGACAGGGACACGGGATGAAAAACTGTTTTTT. Its translation is CASSHRPGTGTRDEKLFF.

This clone was seen only once. The chain links TRBV6-1 to TRBJ2-3, with D possibly TRBD1 on 6 matching bases. Between the trimmed V and J ends, which lost 4 bases and 0 bases, there was a span of 11 bases. CDR1 is MNHNS and CDR2 is SASEGT in the germline V gene. CDR3 length: 15 amino acids. The CDR3 DNA follows: TGTGCCAGCAGTGCTAACAGGGAAAGCACAGATACGCAGTATTTT. Translation gives CASSANRESTDTQYF.

V and J are TRBV9 and TRBJ2-3; 7 bases line up with TRBD1. Unmatched junction bases numbered 3, after V lost 5 bases and J lost 0 bases. The length of the CDR3 is 14 residues. The germline gives CDR1 SGDLS, CDR2 YYNGEE. CDR3 nucleotide sequence: TGTGCCAGCAGTTTACAGGGGAGCACAGATACGCAGTATTTT. This gives the protein CASSLQGSTDTQYF.

This clone was seen once. The chain joins TRBV9 to TRBJ2-5; D is unclear. With 0 bases removed from V and 1 base from J, the gap between germline ends came to 4 bases. Germline V lookup: CDR1 SGDLS, CDR2 YYNGEE. The CDR3 has 13 residues. CDR3 bases: TGTGCCAGCAGCGTAGGGGGCCAAGAGACCCAGTACTTC. Its protein is CASSVGGQETQYF.

This chain connects TRBV19 to TRBJ2-5; D call uncertain. Germline V CDR1 and CDR2: LNHDA, SQIVND (reference sequence). Between the trimmed V and J ends, which lost 3 bases and 2 bases, there was a span of 7 bases. The CDR3 is 13 residues long. CDR3 residues: CASSMSDQETQYF. The DNA for the CDR3 is TGTGCCAGTAGTATGAGTGATCAAGAGACCCAGTACTTC.

The rearrangement links TRBV5-1 to TRBJ2-5; D not certain. The CDR3 is 14 amino acids. Trimming took off 3 bases at V and 1 base at J, with 10 bases between the two ends. CDR1 is SGHRS and CDR2 is YFSETQ in the germline V gene. The DNA for the CDR3 is TGCGCCAGCAGCTCGATACTCGTCCAAGAGACCCAGTACTTC. It translates to CASSSILVQETQYF.

The rearrangement joins TRBV9 to TRBJ1-1; D gene ambiguous. CDR3 length equals 14 residues. The V gene lost 5 bases and the J gene lost 2 bases, with 13 bases spanning the gap. Germline CDR1 SGDLS, CDR2 YYNGEE. CDR3 nucleotide sequence: TGTGCCAGCAGGGCGGAGGAGAGAAACACTGAAGCTTTCTTT. Its protein is CASRAEERNTEAFF.

This sequence joins TRBV11-3 and TRBJ2-7; 10 positions agree with TRBD2. V lost 4 bases to trimming and J lost 7 bases; unmatched junction nucleotides: 10. Germline V gene data show CDR1 as SGHNT and CDR2 as YENEEA. This CDR3 has 15 residues. CDR3 nucleotide sequence: TGTGCCAGCAGCTACACTAGCGGGGCGCTGGGGGAGCAGTACTTC. This translates into CASSYTSGALGEQYF.

The chain employs TRBV18 and TRBJ2-7; D is perhaps TRBD2 (5 bases). V lost 3 bases, J lost 3 bases, and 9 bases lay in between. In germline, CDR1 is KGHSH, CDR2 LQKENI. The CDR3 is 13 residues long. The CDR3 DNA sequence: TGTGCCAGCTCACCGGTTGAGGGCTACGAGCAGTACTTC. Amino acids: CASSPVEGYEQYF.

This clone was observed a few times. DNA of the CDR3: TGTGCCAGCAGCGTCGACAATGAGCAGTTCTTC. It specifies CASSVDNEQFF. The chain recombines TRBV9 with TRBJ2-1; unclear D gene. Trimming stripped 2 bases from V and 5 bases from J, with 2 bases between. Germline CDR1 reads SGDLS; CDR2 reads YYNGEE. This CDR3 is 11 amino acids long. Full variable domain (outside the CDR3, taken from reference TRBV9 and TRBJ2-1): DSGVTQTPKHLITATGQRVTLRCSPRSGDLSVYWYQQSLDQGLQFLIQYYNGEERAKGNILERFSAQQFPDLHSELNLSSLELGDSALYFCASSVDNEQFFGPGTRLTVL.

The chain recombines TRBV2 with TRBJ1-5; unclear D gene. V dropped 1 base and J dropped 10 bases, with 14 bases sitting between them. From germline, CDR1 is SNHLY and CDR2 FYNNEI. The length of the CDR3 is 14 residues. CDR3 amino acids: CASSEGERRTPQHF. CDR3 bases: TGTGCCAGCAGTGAAGGGGAGAGACGGACTCCCCAGCATTTT.